Given below is one T cell receptor (beta chain) in context. Its antigen remains unidentified. The V gene's germline CDR1 is MGHDK and CDR2 SYGVNS. V lost 0 bases to trimming and J lost 0 bases, with 8 bases between them. This CDR3 has 16 amino acids. The data were taken from a study of cytomegalovirus exposure and HLA in healthy donors. Whole-study results and caveats: Later analysis identified several of the most significant clusters that appeared linked to common viral pathogens. Some TCR beta chains (roughly 160 of them) were listed as cytomegalovirus-associated. Reported findings show TCR beta sequences accurately forecast HLA-A and HLA-B alleles in most subjects. In an earlier analysis, in roughly 600 donors, most V segments appeared productive either ~87% or ~30% of the time.

60 Vbeta and 13 Jbeta primers were used in PCR. The protocol was immunoSEQ multiplex PCR, while the TCRdb copy is restricted to in-frame clones and leaves out a portion. The sample lists 130,000 or so clones; 60% to 85% were seen once. The clonotype comes from a man aged 30 to 39 in good health and CMV-seronegative. Input material: PBMCs. The chain carries TRBV25-1 and TRBJ2-2; no clear D. The CDR3, as DNA: TGTGCCAGCAGTGAATATTACAACGCGAACACCGGGGAGCTGTTTTTT. Encoded protein: CASSEYYNANTGELFF. Looking up the rest from reference TRBV25-1 and TRBJ2-2 gives the full variable domain: EADIYQTPRYLVIGTGKKITLECSQTMGHDKMYWYQQDPGMELHLIHYSYGVNSTEKGDLSSESTVSRIRTEHFPLTLESARPSHTSQYLCASSEYYNANTGELFFGEGSRLTVL.